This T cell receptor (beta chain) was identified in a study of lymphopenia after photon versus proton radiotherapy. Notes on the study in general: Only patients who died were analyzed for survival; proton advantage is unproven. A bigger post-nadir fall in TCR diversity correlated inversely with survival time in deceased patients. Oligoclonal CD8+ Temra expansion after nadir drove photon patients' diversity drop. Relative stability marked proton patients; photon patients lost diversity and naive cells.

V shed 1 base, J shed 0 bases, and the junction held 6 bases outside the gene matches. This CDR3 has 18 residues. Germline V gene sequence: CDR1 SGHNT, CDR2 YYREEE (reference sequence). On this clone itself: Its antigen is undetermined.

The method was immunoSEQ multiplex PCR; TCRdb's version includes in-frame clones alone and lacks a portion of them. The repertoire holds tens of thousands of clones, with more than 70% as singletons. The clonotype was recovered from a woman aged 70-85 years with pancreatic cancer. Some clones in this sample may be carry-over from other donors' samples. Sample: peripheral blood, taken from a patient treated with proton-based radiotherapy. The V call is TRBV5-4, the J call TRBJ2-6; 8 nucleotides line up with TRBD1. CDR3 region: CASSLTRQGSSGANVLTF. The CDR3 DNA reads TGTGCCAGCAGCTTGACTCGACAGGGGAGCTCTGGGGCCAACGTCCTGACTTTC. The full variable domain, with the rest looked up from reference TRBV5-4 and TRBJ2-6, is ETGVTQSPTHLIKTRGQQVTLRCSSQSGHNTVSWYQQALGQGPQFIFQYYREEENGRGNFPPRFSGLQFPNYSSELNVNALELDDSALYLCASSLTRQGSSGANVLTFGAGSRLTVL.